The text below deals with one TCR beta chain. Some clones are missing from TCRdb's copy, which holds only in-frame ones; the method was immunoSEQ multiplex PCR. This sample carries about 69,000 clones, approximately 87% of them seen once, and the ten largest clones take 20% to 30%. This record comes from a study of T cell responses to AZD1222 COVID-19 vaccine. The starting material was peripheral blood, obtained 28 days after the second AZD1222 dose. This TCR was recovered from an adult who received the AZD1222 COVID-19 vaccine.

CDR3 region: CASSLEKRSSYEQYF. CDR3 in DNA: TGCGCCAGCAGCTTGGAGAAGAGGAGCTCCTACGAGCAGTACTTC. The chain carries TRBV5-1 and TRBJ2-7; no firm D call. Germline CDR1 reads SGHRS; CDR2 reads YFSETQ. V lost 0 bases and J 0 bases, leaving 10 bases between the germline ends. The CDR3 loop spans 15 amino acids.